The clone carrying this T cell receptor (beta chain) was counted at least ten times. What it recognizes is unknown. This entry is derived from a study of neurological immune-mediated disorders. Study-level points and caveats: None of the CDR3 amino acid sequences of expanded clones were shared across subjects, and this suggested private repertoires in all groups.

V dropped 0 bases and J dropped 0 bases, with 14 bases sitting between them. Germline V gives CDR1 DFQATT, CDR2 SNEGSKA (reference sequence). The CDR3 sequence is 17 residues long. TCRdb ran MiXCR on the 5' RACE reads and lists one entry per CDR3 protein. Seen here are roughly 120,000 distinct CDR3 sequences, 3.2% observed once, and the top ten hold roughly 1.3%. Sequencing was carried out using PBMCs. This chain links TRBV20-1 with TRBJ1-4, with D unclear. The sequence came from a woman aged 25-40 years with multiple sclerosis. The CDR3 region has the DNA TGCAGTGCTAGAGATCCGACCCTCTATGCAACTAATGAAAAACTGTTTTTT. Its translation: CSARDPTLYATNEKLFF.